These T cell receptor beta chains were read from a single sample in a study of CD8 T cells in ankylosing spondylitis. TCRdb re-derived calls from the 5' RACE reads in MiXCR, one entry per CDR3 protein. Here the sample spans some 800,000 distinct CDR3 sequences, roughly 12% being singletons. The sample was blood, either unsorted or a sorted T cell fraction (not recorded which). The origin of the receptors is a male donor with ankylosing spondylitis. The CDR3 runs from the conserved cysteine through the conserved F or W. Fields, in order: V gene, clone size, J gene, D gene, CDR3 protein, CDR3 DNA. The D gene is left open where the match is weak. Clone size is not always given. Where it is, it says once, few, many or a class for expanded clones.

v_call: TRBV15; clone_size: NA; j_call: TRBJ2-7; d_call: NA; cdr3_aa: CATSRDGGPYEQYF; cdr3_nt: TGTGCCACCAGCAGAGATGGGGGGCCCTACGAGCAGTACTTC
v_call: TRBV6-6; clone_size: many; j_call: TRBJ1-1; d_call: NA; cdr3_aa: CASSYLGEEAFF; cdr3_nt: TGTGCCAGCAGTTACTTGGGAGAGGAAGCTTTCTTT
v_call: TRBV5-1; clone_size: NA; j_call: TRBJ1-2; d_call: NA; cdr3_aa: CASSLVRGSANYGYTF; cdr3_nt: TGCGCCAGCAGCTTGGTTCGGGGATCAGCTAACTATGGCTACACCTTC
v_call: TRBV18; clone_size: NA; j_call: TRBJ1-1; d_call: NA; cdr3_aa: CASSVRVGATEAFF; cdr3_nt: TGTGCCAGCTCAGTGAGGGTCGGAGCCACTGAAGCTTTCTTT
v_call: TRBV7-9; clone_size: few; j_call: TRBJ2-1; d_call: NA; cdr3_aa: CASSSPPPRGRYNEQFF; cdr3_nt: TGTGCCAGCAGCTCACCACCCCCGCGGGGGCGCTACAATGAGCAGTTCTTC
v_call: TRBV29-1; clone_size: many; j_call: TRBJ2-7; d_call: NA; cdr3_aa: CSVVSGTSPYEQYF; cdr3_nt: TGCAGCGTTGTCTCTGGGACCTCCCCCTACGAGCAGTACTTC
v_call: TRBV7-2; clone_size: few; j_call: TRBJ2-3; d_call: NA; cdr3_aa: CASSLVGGPSTDTQYF; cdr3_nt: TGTGCCAGCAGCTTAGTTGGCGGTCCCTCCACAGATACGCAGTATTTT
v_call: TRBV20-1; clone_size: many; j_call: TRBJ2-1; d_call: TRBD1; cdr3_aa: CSARLTGGNEQFF; cdr3_nt: TGCAGTGCCCGATTGACAGGGGGGAATGAGCAGTTCTTC
v_call: TRBV28; clone_size: few; j_call: TRBJ1-2; d_call: TRBD1; cdr3_aa: CAIQGEYYGYTF; cdr3_nt: TGTGCCATTCAGGGGGAGTACTATGGCTACACCTTC
v_call: TRBV29-1; clone_size: many; j_call: TRBJ1-4; d_call: TRBD1; cdr3_aa: CSISGGPGKLFF; cdr3_nt: TGCAGCATTTCAGGGGGCCCAGGGAAACTGTTTTTT
v_call: TRBV28; clone_size: NA; j_call: TRBJ2-2; d_call: TRBD1; cdr3_aa: CASSSPGQGSSGELFF; cdr3_nt: TGTGCCAGCAGTTCCCCGGGACAGGGAAGCTCCGGGGAGCTGTTTTTT
v_call: TRBV11-2; clone_size: few; j_call: TRBJ1-3; d_call: NA; cdr3_aa: CASSLAGAGGNTIYF; cdr3_nt: TGTGCCAGCAGCTTAGCTGGGGCAGGGGGAAACACCATATATTTT
v_call: TRBV9; clone_size: NA; j_call: TRBJ2-1; d_call: NA; cdr3_aa: CASSLTIFDEQFF; cdr3_nt: TGTGCCAGCAGCTTGACAATCTTTGATGAGCAGTTCTTC
v_call: TRBV29-1; clone_size: many; j_call: TRBJ1-1; d_call: NA; cdr3_aa: CSVFNWGNEAFF; cdr3_nt: TGCAGCGTGTTCAATTGGGGTAATGAAGCTTTCTTT
v_call: TRBV12-3/TRBV12-4; clone_size: many; j_call: TRBJ1-2; d_call: TRBD1; cdr3_aa: CASTVDRAGYGYTF; cdr3_nt: TGTGCCAGCACCGTCGACAGGGCGGGATATGGCTACACCTTC
v_call: TRBV27; clone_size: many; j_call: TRBJ2-7; d_call: NA; cdr3_aa: CASSGAGYEQYF; cdr3_nt: TGTGCCAGCAGTGGAGCGGGCTACGAGCAGTACTTC
v_call: TRBV3-1; clone_size: NA; j_call: TRBJ1-3; d_call: NA; cdr3_aa: CASSQGNRPNTIYF; cdr3_nt: TGTGCCAGCAGCCAAGGAAACAGGCCAAACACCATATATTTT
v_call: TRBV6-5; clone_size: few; j_call: TRBJ2-7; d_call: TRBD2; cdr3_aa: CASSYSTTSGSSYEQYF; cdr3_nt: TGTGCCAGCAGTTACTCGACTACTAGCGGGAGTTCCTACGAGCAGTACTTC
v_call: TRBV12-3/TRBV12-4; clone_size: few; j_call: TRBJ1-1; d_call: NA; cdr3_aa: CASTPLRSTEAFF; cdr3_nt: TGTGCCAGCACCCCTTTAAGAAGCACTGAAGCTTTCTTT
v_call: TRBV10-2; clone_size: NA; j_call: TRBJ1-2; d_call: NA; cdr3_aa: CASSPRHDRYGYTF; cdr3_nt: TGCGCCAGCAGCCCCAGACACGACCGCTATGGCTACACCTTC
v_call: TRBV5-6; clone_size: few; j_call: TRBJ1-4; d_call: NA; cdr3_aa: CASSFSFRETNEKLFF; cdr3_nt: TGTGCCAGCAGCTTTTCCTTCAGGGAAACTAATGAAAAACTGTTTTTT
v_call: TRBV20-1; clone_size: many; j_call: TRBJ1-2; d_call: NA; cdr3_aa: CSASGRNYGYTF; cdr3_nt: TGCAGTGCTAGTGGCCGTAACTATGGCTACACCTTC
v_call: TRBV2; clone_size: NA; j_call: TRBJ2-3; d_call: NA; cdr3_aa: CASRFRGHTDTQYF; cdr3_nt: TGTGCCAGCAGATTCAGGGGACACACAGATACGCAGTATTTT
v_call: TRBV5-1; clone_size: many; j_call: TRBJ2-7; d_call: NA; cdr3_aa: CASSPIPTGSVYEQYF; cdr3_nt: TGCGCCAGCAGCCCGATACCTACAGGGAGTGTTTACGAGCAGTACTTC
v_call: TRBV20-1; clone_size: NA; j_call: TRBJ1-1; d_call: NA; cdr3_aa: CSARSRIGHTEAFF; cdr3_nt: TGCAGTGCTAGATCCCGGATTGGGCACACTGAAGCTTTCTTT
v_call: TRBV5-1; clone_size: NA; j_call: TRBJ2-6; d_call: NA; cdr3_aa: CASGPLGANVLTF; cdr3_nt: TGCGCCAGCGGCCCGTTGGGGGCCAACGTCCTGACTTTC
v_call: TRBV20-1; clone_size: few; j_call: TRBJ1-1; d_call: NA; cdr3_aa: CSASRSTGTEAFF; cdr3_nt: TGCAGTGCTAGTCGATCCACGGGGACTGAAGCTTTCTTT
v_call: TRBV7-2; clone_size: many; j_call: TRBJ1-2; d_call: NA; cdr3_aa: CASSLVRANYGYTF; cdr3_nt: TGTGCCAGCAGCTTAGTAAGAGCTAACTATGGCTACACCTTC
v_call: TRBV28; clone_size: NA; j_call: TRBJ2-3; d_call: TRBD2; cdr3_aa: CASSERGSADTQYF; cdr3_nt: TGTGCCAGCTCGGAGCGGGGTTCTGCAGATACGCAGTATTTT
v_call: TRBV6-5; clone_size: NA; j_call: TRBJ1-5; d_call: NA; cdr3_aa: CASSTLRGPIRHF; cdr3_nt: TGTGCCAGCAGTACTCTCAGGGGCCCGATCCGGCATTTT
v_call: TRBV20-1; clone_size: NA; j_call: TRBJ1-4; d_call: NA; cdr3_aa: CSASGADPTNEKLFF; cdr3_nt: TGCAGTGCCTCTGGGGCGGATCCAACTAATGAAAAACTGTTTTTT
v_call: TRBV7-7; clone_size: NA; j_call: TRBJ2-1; d_call: TRBD2; cdr3_aa: CASSLGTGGGNEQFF; cdr3_nt: TGTGCTAGCAGCTTAGGAACGGGAGGAGGGAATGAGCAGTTCTTC
v_call: TRBV7-8; clone_size: NA; j_call: TRBJ2-1; d_call: NA; cdr3_aa: CASSPILSAHEQFF; cdr3_nt: TGTGCCAGCAGCCCGATTCTCTCCGCCCATGAGCAGTTCTTC
v_call: TRBV20-1; clone_size: NA; j_call: TRBJ2-7; d_call: TRBD1; cdr3_aa: CSALRDRAGEQYF; cdr3_nt: TGCAGTGCTCTACGGGACAGGGCGGGAGAGCAGTACTTC
v_call: TRBV11-2; clone_size: few; j_call: TRBJ1-2; d_call: TRBD1; cdr3_aa: CASSLVHRGNYGYTF; cdr3_nt: TGTGCCAGCAGCTTAGTGCACAGGGGGAACTATGGCTACACCTTC
v_call: TRBV6-2/TRBV6-3; clone_size: few; j_call: TRBJ1-2; d_call: NA; cdr3_aa: CASSYNNPTNYGYTF; cdr3_nt: TGTGCCAGCAGTTATAACAACCCAACAAACTATGGCTACACCTTC
v_call: TRBV29-1; clone_size: NA; j_call: TRBJ1-4; d_call: NA; cdr3_aa: CSVYFIGTNEKLFF; cdr3_nt: TGCAGCGTTTACTTCATTGGGACTAATGAAAAACTGTTTTTT
v_call: TRBV7-2; clone_size: NA; j_call: TRBJ1-4; d_call: NA; cdr3_aa: CASSRFGTHEKLFF; cdr3_nt: TGTGCCAGCAGCCGCTTTGGGACCCATGAAAAACTGTTTTTT
v_call: TRBV2; clone_size: many; j_call: TRBJ2-7; d_call: NA; cdr3_aa: CASSEASYEQYF; cdr3_nt: TGTGCCAGCAGTGAAGCGAGCTACGAGCAGTACTTC
v_call: TRBV7-6; clone_size: few; j_call: TRBJ2-1; d_call: TRBD2; cdr3_aa: CASSLGASGSIPNEQFF; cdr3_nt: TGTGCCAGCAGCTTAGGGGCTAGCGGGAGTATCCCCAATGAGCAGTTCTTC
v_call: TRBV4-3; clone_size: NA; j_call: TRBJ1-2; d_call: NA; cdr3_aa: CASSQREGYGYTF; cdr3_nt: TGCGCCAGCAGCCAGCGAGAGGGCTATGGCTACACCTTC
v_call: TRBV20-1; clone_size: NA; j_call: TRBJ2-7; d_call: TRBD1; cdr3_aa: CSAREGQGNSYEQYF; cdr3_nt: TGCAGTGCTAGAGAAGGACAGGGTAACTCCTACGAGCAGTACTTC
v_call: TRBV4-2; clone_size: NA; j_call: TRBJ2-5; d_call: NA; cdr3_aa: CASSQDLQRKTQYF; cdr3_nt: TGTGCCAGCAGCCAAGATCTCCAGAGGAAGACCCAGTACTTC
v_call: TRBV20-1; clone_size: few; j_call: TRBJ2-7; d_call: TRBD2; cdr3_aa: CSCLGASGGYEQYF; cdr3_nt: TGCAGTTGCCTGGGGGCTAGCGGGGGCTACGAGCAGTACTTC
v_call: TRBV7-3; clone_size: NA; j_call: TRBJ2-1; d_call: TRBD2; cdr3_aa: CASSFLGTSFYNEQFF; cdr3_nt: TGTGCCAGCAGCTTCCTCGGGACTAGCTTCTACAATGAGCAGTTCTTC
v_call: TRBV20-1; clone_size: many; j_call: TRBJ2-7; d_call: TRBD2; cdr3_aa: CSAFTSGSREQYF; cdr3_nt: TGCAGTGCTTTCACTAGCGGGAGCCGCGAGCAGTACTTC
v_call: TRBV11-2; clone_size: NA; j_call: TRBJ2-1; d_call: NA; cdr3_aa: CASSPVVGGNEQFF; cdr3_nt: TGTGCCAGCAGCCCTGTTGTAGGCGGGAATGAGCAGTTCTTC
v_call: TRBV4-3; clone_size: few; j_call: TRBJ1-5; d_call: NA; cdr3_aa: CASSQRQEDQPQHF; cdr3_nt: TGCGCCAGCAGCCAGAGACAGGAGGATCAGCCCCAGCATTTT
v_call: TRBV5-4; clone_size: NA; j_call: TRBJ2-1; d_call: NA; cdr3_aa: CASSLRGSLGNEQFF; cdr3_nt: TGTGCCAGCAGCTTGAGGGGGAGTTTAGGGAATGAGCAGTTCTTC
v_call: TRBV5-1; clone_size: few; j_call: TRBJ2-3; d_call: NA; cdr3_aa: CASSLQAFSTDTQYF; cdr3_nt: TGCGCCAGCAGCTTACAGGCCTTTAGCACAGATACGCAGTATTTT
v_call: TRBV4-3; clone_size: NA; j_call: TRBJ2-7; d_call: TRBD1; cdr3_aa: CASSQDPTGGYEQYF; cdr3_nt: TGCGCCAGCAGCCAAGATCCCACAGGGGGCTACGAGCAGTACTTC
v_call: TRBV4-3; clone_size: few; j_call: TRBJ2-3; d_call: NA; cdr3_aa: CASSQDRQNTQYF; cdr3_nt: TGCGCCAGCAGCCAAGATAGACAGAATACGCAGTATTTT
v_call: TRBV6-1; clone_size: few; j_call: TRBJ1-1; d_call: NA; cdr3_aa: CASQNSDTEAFF; cdr3_nt: TGTGCCAGCCAAAACTCGGACACTGAAGCTTTCTTT
v_call: TRBV18; clone_size: few; j_call: TRBJ1-1; d_call: NA; cdr3_aa: CASSPAQGVEAFF; cdr3_nt: TGTGCCAGCTCACCCGCTCAGGGTGTTGAAGCTTTCTTT
v_call: TRBV20-1; clone_size: many; j_call: TRBJ1-6; d_call: NA; cdr3_aa: CSARVPGQLYSPLHF; cdr3_nt: TGCAGTGCTCGAGTACCGGGACAACTTTACTCACCCCTCCACTTT